A single sample is the source of the 20 T cell receptor beta chains below, sequenced in a study of CD8+ T cells in alopecia areata. In each case, RNA was isolated and then reverse transcribed into cDNA as the sequencing template. Using immunoSEQ multiplex PCR, the repertoire was profiled, and TCRdb retains in-frame clones only, with some absent. Counted here are under 350,000 clones, 58% occurring once; the ten biggest clones make up more than 1.5%. The treatment here: oral pan-JAK inhibitor, 5-10 mg twice daily. The sample was CD4+ T cells sorted from blood, taken at week 24, from a patient treated with tofacitinib. The source of these receptors is a human donor with alopecia areata.

J is TRBJ2-3 and V is TRBV11-2; D remains unclear. The CDR3 runs to 12 residues. Germline V gene sequence: CDR1 SGHAT, CDR2 FQNNGV. Trimming stripped 5 bases from V and 4 bases from J, with 7 bases between. The CDR3 is CASSGLADTQYF. Here the CDR3 DNA reads TGTGCCAGCAGCGGATTAGCAGATACGCAGTATTTT.

V gene TRBV4-3 combines with J gene TRBJ1-2; perhaps TRBD1 as D (6 bases). V was pared by 8 bases and J by 1 base, with 14 bases between. The CDR3 consists of 14 residues. Germline V lookup: CDR1 LGHNA, CDR2 YSLEER. The CDR3 sequence: CASLPRGLNYGYTF. CDR3 coding DNA: TGCGCCAGCCTCCCCAGGGGACTTAACTATGGCTACACCTTC.

This rearrangement joins TRBV9 to TRBJ1-5, with TRBD1 matching 8 bases. Per germline, CDR1 SGDLS and CDR2 YYNGEE. CDR3 length equals 15 residues. Trimming cost V 0 bases and J 4 bases; bases outside gene matches: 3. The CDR3 nucleotides are TGTGCCAGCAGCGTAGGGCAGGGGGCGAATCAGCCCCAGCATTTT. Translation: CASSVGQGANQPQHF.

J is TRBJ1-2 and V is TRBV9; D is undetermined. Deletions cut 1 base from V and 7 bases from J, with 14 bases between. Germline lookup yields CDR1 SGDLS and CDR2 YYNGEE. The CDR3 is made up of 14 amino acids. The CDR3 coding sequence is TGTGCCAGCAGCGTACAACTCTCGCGGGGTGGCTACACCTTC. It translates to CASSVQLSRGGYTF.

V usage is TRBV5-4 and J usage is TRBJ2-1; the D gene is possibly TRBD2 (5 bases). This CDR3 comprises 14 residues. V dropped 4 bases and J dropped 7 bases, with 15 bases sitting between them. CDR1 and CDR2 (germline): SGHNT, YYREEE (reference sequence). Written as DNA, the CDR3 is TGTGCCAGCAGCCCCCCACGGGATTCGAATGAGCAGTTCTTC. This sequence encodes CASSPPRDSNEQFF.

The chain uses TRBV11-2 and TRBJ2-5; 7 positions agree with TRBD2. Unmatched junction bases numbered 1, after V lost 1 base and J lost 5 bases. In germline, CDR1 is SGHAT, CDR2 FQNNGV. The CDR3 totals 13 residues. CDR3 nucleotide sequence: TGTGCCAGCAGCTTAGGGGGAGGGGAGACCCAGTACTTC. It codes for CASSLGGGETQYF.

V and J are TRBV5-6 and TRBJ1-1; possible D gene TRBD1, 6 bases. Germline-derived CDR1 and CDR2 are SGHDT and YYEEEE. With 1 base removed from V and 0 bases from J, the gap between germline ends came to 10 bases. This CDR3 has 15 residues. The CDR3 here is CASSLSAGVNTEAFF. CDR3 nucleotide sequence: TGTGCCAGCAGCTTGTCCGCAGGGGTGAACACTGAAGCTTTCTTT.

The chain is built from TRBV9 and TRBJ2-7, with D unclear. CDR1 is SGDLS, CDR2 YYNGEE, per germline. V was pared by 4 bases and J by 7 bases, with 9 bases between. CDR3 length: 11 residues. CDR3 amino acids: CASSSLGEQYF. The CDR3 nucleotides read TGTGCCAGCAGCTCCTTGGGGGAGCAGTACTTC.

The chain has TRBV29-1 and TRBJ2-1, with D possibly matching TRBD1 (6 bases). V dropped 5 bases and J dropped 0 bases, with 11 bases sitting between them. Looked up from germline, CDR1 is SQVTM and CDR2 is ANQGSEA. There are 14 residues in the CDR3. The CDR3 protein is CSVRQALSYNEQFF. The CDR3 region has the DNA TGCAGCGTTCGACAGGCCCTCTCCTACAATGAGCAGTTCTTC.

V usage is TRBV30 and J usage is TRBJ2-2; 8 bases agree with TRBD2. V shed 0 bases, J shed 5 bases, and the junction held 5 bases outside the gene matches. This CDR3 has 15 amino acids. Germline CDR1 is GTSNPN and CDR2 is SVGIG (reference sequence). The CDR3 loop reads CAWSVVGGGTGELFF. The CDR3, as DNA: TGTGCCTGGAGTGTGGTCGGCGGGGGGACCGGGGAGCTGTTTTTT.

This clone was counted a few times. V usage is TRBV10-3 and J usage is TRBJ2-1, with unresolved D. The length of the CDR3 is 15 residues. CDR1 and CDR2 from the germline V gene are ENHRY and SYGVKD. Deletions cut 2 bases from V and 6 bases from J, with 14 bases between. The CDR3 loop is CAISELGSRANEQFF. The CDR3 region has the DNA TGTGCCATCAGTGAGCTAGGGTCAAGAGCCAATGAGCAGTTCTTC.

The chain employs TRBV6-1 and TRBJ1-6, with 7 positions matching TRBD1. Germline values: CDR1 MNHNS, CDR2 SASEGT. V shed 6 bases and J 7 bases; nucleotides not matched to a gene: 12. The CDR3 has 16 amino acids. CDR3: CASRESQGSVNSPLHF. The CDR3 DNA reads TGTGCCAGCAGGGAATCACAGGGGTCCGTGAATTCACCCCTCCACTTT.

This chain connects TRBV25-1 to TRBJ2-7, with a tentative D call TRBD1 (6 bases). The V end lost 8 bases, the J end lost 3 bases, and 17 bases lay between the germline ends. This CDR3 region has 14 residues. Germline CDR1 and CDR2: MGHDK and SYGVNS. CDR3 nucleotide sequence: TGTGCCAGCGCGAAGGGGGTAGGGTTCTACGAGCAGTACTTC. Translation: CASAKGVGFYEQYF.

The chain recombines TRBV5-1 with TRBJ2-1, with D possibly matching TRBD1 (5 bases). Germline-derived CDR1 and CDR2 are SGHRS and YFSETQ. Between the trimmed V and J ends, which lost 4 bases and 6 bases, there was a span of 17 bases. This CDR3 has 15 residues. The CDR3 protein is CASSLGVGVVNEQFF. The CDR3 DNA sequence: TGCGCCAGCAGCCTTGGCGTAGGGGTGGTCAATGAGCAGTTCTTC.

This clone appeared a few times. The CDR3 sequence is CSVVLSGGPNSYEQYF. As DNA, the CDR3 is TGCAGCGTTGTATTATCTGGTGGACCGAACTCGTACGAGCAGTACTTC. The V gene is TRBV29-1, the J gene TRBJ2-7, with D hard to call. Germline V gene data show CDR1 as SQVTM and CDR2 as ANQGSEA. The CDR3 length is 16 residues. V lost 4 bases and J 4 bases, leaving 23 bases between the germline ends.

A few counts support this clone. The rearrangement joins TRBV14 to TRBJ2-5; D ambiguous. Trimming pared 4 bases from V and 4 bases from J, leaving 7 bases between. Per germline, CDR1 SGHDN and CDR2 FVKESK. CDR3 length equals 12 residues. The DNA for the CDR3 is TGTGCCAGCAGCCGTCTCGGAGAGACCCAGTACTTC. Translating gives CASSRLGETQYF.

The chain links TRBV4-2 to TRBJ1-2, with TRBD1 as a possible D gene (5 bases). The V gene lost 0 bases and the J gene lost 7 bases, with 9 bases spanning the gap. The CDR3 is 13 amino acids. Germline V CDR1 and CDR2: LGHNA, YNFKEQ. CDR3 residues: CASSQDGARGYTF. The CDR3 DNA follows: TGTGCCAGCAGCCAAGACGGGGCTCGTGGCTACACCTTC.

This clone was counted ten times or more. The J gene is TRBJ1-5, the V gene TRBV19, with TRBD1 identical over 9 bases. This CDR3 is built from 16 residues. Germline assignment: CDR1 LNHDA and CDR2 SQIVND (reference sequence). The trim removed 5 bases at V and 4 bases at J, leaving 9 bases unmatched. This chain's CDR3 is CASSSPGQGGNQPQHF. CDR3 DNA sequence: TGTGCCAGTAGTTCTCCGGGACAGGGCGGTAATCAGCCCCAGCATTTT.

Concerning this clone itself: The junction does not match germline at one end; this may be a read error. The chain couples TRBV29-1 to TRBJ1-2; D unresolved. The germline V gene encodes CDR1 SQVTM and CDR2 ANQGSEA. CDR3 length: 10 amino acids. As DNA, the CDR3 is TGCAGCTTTGACAACTATGGCTACACCTTC. Its protein product is CSFDNYGYTF.

V usage is TRBV30 and J usage is TRBJ1-2, with D possibly matching TRBD1 (5 bases). The germline V gene has CDR1 GTSNPN and CDR2 SVGIG (reference sequence). This CDR3 has 13 residues. V was shortened by 4 bases and J by 8 bases, with 17 bases between the two germline ends. In DNA form, the CDR3 reads TGTGCCTGGAAGGACGGGGGGATGAAGGGCTACACCTTC. Translating gives CAWKDGGMKGYTF.